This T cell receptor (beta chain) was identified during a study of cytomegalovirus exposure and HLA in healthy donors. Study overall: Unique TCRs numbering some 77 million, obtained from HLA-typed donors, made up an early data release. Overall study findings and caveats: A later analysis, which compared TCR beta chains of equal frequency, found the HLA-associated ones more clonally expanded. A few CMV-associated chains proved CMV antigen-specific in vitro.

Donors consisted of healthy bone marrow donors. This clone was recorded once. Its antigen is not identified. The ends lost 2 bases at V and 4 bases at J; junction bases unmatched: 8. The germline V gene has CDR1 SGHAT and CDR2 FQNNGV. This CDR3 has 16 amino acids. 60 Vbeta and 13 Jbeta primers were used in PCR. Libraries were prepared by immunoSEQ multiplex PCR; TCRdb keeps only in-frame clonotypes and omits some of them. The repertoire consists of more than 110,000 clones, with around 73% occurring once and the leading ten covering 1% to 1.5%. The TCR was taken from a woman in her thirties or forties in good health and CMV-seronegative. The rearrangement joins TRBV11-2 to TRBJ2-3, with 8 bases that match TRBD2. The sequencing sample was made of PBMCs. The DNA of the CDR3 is TGTGCCAGCAGCTTACTCTCATCGGGGGGGGCAGATACGCAGTATTTT. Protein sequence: CASSLLSSGGADTQYF.